These 31 T cell receptor beta chains were all obtained from the same sample, sequenced in a study of a mutant IDH1 vaccine in newly diagnosed glioma. Clones were sequenced by immunoSEQ multiplex PCR, and TCRdb holds only the in-frame ones, with some missing. The data contain tens of thousands of clones, approximately 80% of them singletons. Antigens of these TCRs are unknown. Stated time point: week 35, safety follow-up. Vaccine doses each comprised 300 ug of mutant IDH1 20-mer peptide, with topical imiquimod. This specimen was PBMCs, taken from a glioma patient whose treatment included an IDH1 peptide vaccine. Receptors were obtained from a woman in her forties or fifties with glioma.

The genes are TRBV28 and TRBJ1-6, with 7 bases identical to TRBD1. CDR3 length equals 14 residues. Germline V gives CDR1 MDHEN, CDR2 SYDVKM. Trimming took 10 bases from V and 6 from J; bases not matched to a gene: 9. For the CDR3, the DNA is TGTGCCAACCAGGGGGGGGCACGTAATTCACCCCTCCACTTT. Amino acids: CANQGGARNSPLHF.

V gene TRBV11-3 combines with J gene TRBJ1-6; 7 bases fit TRBD1. Trimming cost V 5 bases and J 6 bases; bases outside gene matches: 4. Germline V gene sequence: CDR1 SGHNT, CDR2 YENEEA. The CDR3 covers 14 residues. CDR3 sequence: CASSQGTVNSPLHF. DNA for the CDR3: TGTGCCAGCAGCCAGGGGACAGTTAATTCACCCCTCCACTTT.

V gene TRBV7-8 combines with J gene TRBJ1-1; tentatively, D is TRBD1 (6 bases). Germline CDR1 reads SGHVS; CDR2 reads FQNEAQ. V was cut by 5 bases and J by 4 bases, with 14 bases left in between. The CDR3 runs to 14 residues. The CDR3 loop reads CASSPEQGSTEAFF. CDR3 coding DNA: TGTGCCAGCAGCCCCGAACAGGGTAGCACTGAAGCTTTCTTT.

The chain recombines TRBV20-1 with TRBJ1-2, with D possibly matching TRBD1 (6 bases). This CDR3 is built from 11 residues. Trimming took off 2 bases at V and 5 bases at J, with 6 bases between the two ends. The V gene's germline CDR1 is DFQATT and CDR2 SNEGSKA (reference sequence). CDR3 protein: CSARQGYGYTF. The CDR3 coding sequence is TGCAGTGCTAGACAGGGGTATGGCTACACCTTC.

This rearrangement joins TRBV4-3 to TRBJ1-5, with a tentative D call TRBD1 (5 bases). Trimming left V 2 bases short and J 2 bases short, with 19 bases between. This CDR3 contains 18 residues. Germline loops: CDR1 LGHNA, CDR2 YSLEER. In DNA, the CDR3 is TGCGCCAGCAGCCAATTGGGCAGGGAAACGGTATGCAATCAGCCCCAGCATTTT. Translating gives CASSQLGRETVCNQPQHF.

In this sample, this clone turned up once. V is TRBV23-1 and J is TRBJ1-3; no reliable D call. TRBV23-1 is filed as an ORF, its function uncertain. CDR3 length: 12 residues. Trimming took off 4 bases at V and 2 bases at J, with 3 bases between the two ends. The CDR3 loop reads CASSLTGNTIYF. The DNA for the CDR3 is TGCGCCAGCAGTCTAACTGGAAACACCATATATTTT.

J is TRBJ1-1 and V is TRBV2; 7 nucleotides agree with TRBD1. This CDR3 region has 13 residues. Germline V gene data show CDR1 as SNHLY and CDR2 as FYNNEI. The J segment lost 7 bases and the V segment lost 6 bases, leaving 8 bases of the junction unmatched. The CDR3 region is CASRGTEIYEAFF. In DNA form, the CDR3 reads TGTGCCAGCAGGGGGACAGAGATCTATGAAGCTTTCTTT.

This sequence joins TRBV4-2 and TRBJ2-6; no clear D gene. The CDR3 is 13 residues long. Trimming shortened V by 4 bases and J by 6 bases, and 7 bases separated the two germline ends. CDR1 and CDR2 (germline): LGHNA, YNFKEQ. The CDR3 reads CASSPYEANVLTF. The CDR3 DNA reads as TGTGCCAGCAGCCCCTATGAGGCCAACGTCCTGACTTTC.

The gene calls are TRBV9 and TRBJ1-3; D is perhaps TRBD1 (6 bases). V lost 3 bases and J lost 4, with 14 bases in between. This CDR3 spans 15 amino acids. Germline V lookup: CDR1 SGDLS, CDR2 YYNGEE. As DNA, the CDR3 is TGTGCCAGCAGCGCAGGGGTCGGTAAGGGAAACACCATATATTTT. Translated: CASSAGVGKGNTIYF.

The chain recombines TRBV28 with TRBJ2-5, with 7 bases that match TRBD1. This CDR3 is built from 14 residues. CDR1 MDHEN and CDR2 SYDVKM come from the germline V gene. With 5 bases clipped from V and 4 bases from J, the junction kept 7 bases outside the gene matches. The DNA of the CDR3 is TGTGCCAGCAGTACCTCAGGGGGAGCAGAGACCCAGTACTTC. Translating gives CASSTSGGAETQYF.

The V and J genes are TRBV27 and TRBJ1-5; D gene ambiguous. Per germline, CDR1 MNHEY and CDR2 SMNVEV (reference sequence). The CDR3 totals 13 residues. V lost 5 bases and J lost 5, with 10 bases in between. The CDR3 loop reads CASSKSRYQPQHF. The CDR3 DNA reads TGTGCCAGCAGTAAGTCAAGGTATCAGCCCCAGCATTTT.

This chain links TRBV2 with TRBJ1-2, with a tentative D call TRBD1 (6 bases). Deletions cut 8 bases from V and 7 bases from J, with 17 bases between. Germline V gene sequence: CDR1 SNHLY, CDR2 FYNNEI. The CDR3 loop spans 13 amino acids. CDR3 in DNA: TGTGCCAGCTACCAACAGGGTTTGTCTGGCTACACCTTC. Its translation is CASYQQGLSGYTF.

A few counts support this clone. The chain has TRBV19 and TRBJ1-1; TRBD1 aligns across 8 bases. J gave up 4 bases and V 3 bases, and 4 bases lay outside the gene matches. From germline, CDR1 is LNHDA and CDR2 SQIVND (reference sequence). This CDR3 is 14 amino acids long. CDR3 amino acids: CASSMATGVTEAFF. In nucleotides, the CDR3 is TGTGCCAGTAGTATGGCGACAGGGGTCACTGAAGCTTTCTTT.

The chain uses TRBV28 and TRBJ2-7, with 11 bases aligning to TRBD1. With 8 bases clipped from V and 5 bases from J, the junction kept 5 bases outside the gene matches. CDR3 length: 13 amino acids. CDR1 is MDHEN and CDR2 is SYDVKM in the germline V gene. CDR3 sequence: CASEDRGPDEQYF. CDR3 in DNA: TGTGCCAGCGAGGACAGGGGGCCAGACGAGCAGTACTTC.

The chain employs TRBV9 and TRBJ1-1; D gene uncertain. Trimming took 3 bases from V and 8 from J, leaving 14 bases between them. The germline gives CDR1 SGDLS, CDR2 YYNGEE. The CDR3 runs 13 residues. The CDR3 DNA sequence: TGTGCCAGCAGCGCCCTCCATGGCCGGGAAGCTTTCTTT. It is translated as CASSALHGREAFF.

J is TRBJ1-4 and V is TRBV19; possible D gene TRBD1, 6 bases. The ends were cut back, 6 bases at V and 5 bases at J, with 13 bases in the middle. The germline gives CDR1 LNHDA, CDR2 SQIVND (reference sequence). This CDR3 region has 14 residues. DNA for the CDR3: TGTGCCAGTAGGGCGACAGGACTAAATGAAAAACTGTTTTTT. Protein sequence: CASRATGLNEKLFF.

This chain connects TRBV6-5 to TRBJ1-2; TRBD1 is a possible D gene (6 bases). Germline assignment: CDR1 MNHEY and CDR2 SVGAGI. Trimming took off 5 bases at V and 8 bases at J, with 15 bases between the two ends. This CDR3 region has 13 residues. The CDR3 reads CASSREGGEGYTF. CDR3 bases: TGTGCCAGCAGTCGAGAGGGGGGCGAAGGCTACACCTTC.

The CDR3 DNA reads as TGTGCCAGCAGCTTAAAGCGGGGGGGCGCCGGGGAGCTGTTTTTT. Amino acids: CASSLKRGGAGELFF. The J gene is TRBJ2-2, the V gene TRBV7-8, with 10 bases fitting TRBD2. Unmatched junction bases numbered 3, after V lost 2 bases and J lost 6 bases. Germline V gene data show CDR1 as SGHVS and CDR2 as FQNEAQ. The CDR3 runs to 15 residues.

This clone was seen just once. The chain combines TRBV5-6 with TRBJ2-7, with D possibly being TRBD1 (5 bases). The ends were cut back, 0 bases at V and 3 bases at J, with 10 bases in the middle. The CDR3 runs to 14 residues. Germline assignment: CDR1 SGHDT and CDR2 YYEEEE. The CDR3 bases are TGTGCCAGCAGCTTGGCCAGGGCCTACTACGAGCAGTACTTC. Protein: CASSLARAYYEQYF.

The chain couples TRBV7-2 to TRBJ2-5; D gene ambiguous. The CDR3 contains 16 residues. Trimming removed 1 base at V and 4 bases at J, with 16 bases between. The germline V gene has CDR1 SGHTA and CDR2 FQGNSA. The CDR3 DNA reads as TGTGCCAGCAGCTTAGGGGCCGTCCGTGGGTCAGAGACCCAGTACTTC. The encoded protein is CASSLGAVRGSETQYF.

This clone appeared a few times. The chain combines TRBV9 with TRBJ1-5, with unresolved D. From germline, CDR1 is SGDLS and CDR2 YYNGEE. The V end was cut by 3 bases, the J end by 7 bases, with 11 bases between. This CDR3 has 13 residues. In nucleotides, the CDR3 is TGTGCCAGCAGCGCCTCAGATTTCCAGCCCCAGCATTTT. It encodes CASSASDFQPQHF. Variable domain in full (rest from reference TRBV9 and TRBJ1-5): DSGVTQTPKHLITATGQRVTLRCSPRSGDLSVYWYQQSLDQGLQFLIQYYNGEERAKGNILERFSAQQFPDLHSELNLSSLELGDSALYFCASSASDFQPQHFGDGTRLSIL.

The genes are TRBV10-1 and TRBJ1-5; D is perhaps TRBD1 (5 bases). The CDR3 sequence is 16 residues long. CDR1 and CDR2 (germline): WNHNN, SYGVQD (reference sequence). Trimming removed 5 bases from V and 4 bases from J, with 18 bases in between. The CDR3 DNA is TGCGCCAGCAGTCAACGGGGCCAGGGTTGGAATCAGCCCCAGCATTTT. Translated, it gives CASSQRGQGWNQPQHF.

V usage is TRBV4-1 and J usage is TRBJ2-7; 9 bases are a match to TRBD1. Germline CDR1 and CDR2: MGHRA and YSYEKL. This CDR3 spans 18 amino acids. The V gene end was trimmed by 0 bases and the J gene end by 3 bases; junction bases not matched to a gene: 12. The CDR3 bases are TGCGCCAGCAGCCAAGATAGTCCGGGACAGGGCATTCTCTACGAGCAGTACTTC. It encodes CASSQDSPGQGILYEQYF.

The rearrangement uses TRBV6-5 and TRBJ2-5, with D perhaps given as TRBD1 or TRBD2 (6 bases each). CDR3 length: 13 residues. Germline assignment: CDR1 MNHEY and CDR2 SVGAGI. With 5 bases removed from V and 7 bases from J, the gap between germline ends came to 14 bases. CDR3 in amino acids: CASSRDRRGTQYF. The CDR3 DNA reads TGTGCCAGCAGTCGTGACAGGCGGGGGACCCAGTACTTC.

The sample holds one count of this clone. J is TRBJ1-1 and V is TRBV9; 9 bases map to TRBD1. This CDR3 region has 14 residues. V was clipped by 4 bases and J by 4 bases; unmatched bases: 5. Germline-derived CDR1 and CDR2 are SGDLS and YYNGEE. The CDR3: CASSPGTGSTEAFF. The CDR3, as DNA: TGTGCCAGCAGCCCCGGGACAGGGAGCACTGAAGCTTTCTTT.

This rearrangement joins TRBV30 to TRBJ1-1; tentatively, D is TRBD1 (5 bases). Germline V CDR1 and CDR2: GTSNPN, SVGIG (reference sequence). V was shortened by 8 bases and J by 5 bases, with 18 bases between the two germline ends. The CDR3 has 13 amino acids. CDR3: CARGRGILTEAFF. As DNA, the CDR3 is TGTGCCCGGGGACGGGGGATTTTAACTGAAGCTTTCTTT. Filled out from reference TRBV30 and TRBJ1-1, the complete variable domain reads SQTIHQWPATLVQPVGSPLSLECTVEGTSNPNLYWYRQAAGRGLQLLFYSVGIGQISSEVPQNLSASRPQDRQFILSSKKLLLSDSGFYLCARGRGILTEAFFGQGTRLTVV.

This clone was detected only a few times. This sequence joins TRBV9 and TRBJ1-1; D unclear. V was shortened by 0 bases and J by 2 bases, with 11 bases between the two germline ends. The V gene's germline CDR1 is SGDLS and CDR2 YYNGEE. The CDR3 length is 15 residues. CDR3 nucleotides: TGTGCCAGCAGCGTAGAGGAGAGGAGAAACACTGAAGCTTTCTTT. Translation gives CASSVEERRNTEAFF. Complete variable domain (other parts from reference TRBV9 and TRBJ1-1): DSGVTQTPKHLITATGQRVTLRCSPRSGDLSVYWYQQSLDQGLQFLIQYYNGEERAKGNILERFSAQQFPDLHSELNLSSLELGDSALYFCASSVEERRNTEAFFGQGTRLTVV.

For this clone: The junction does not match germline at one end; this may be a read error. The chain couples TRBV10-3 to TRBJ2-7, with a weak D call TRBD1 (6 bases). The CDR3 contains 14 residues. CDR1 and CDR2 (germline): ENHRY, SYGVKD. The DNA for the CDR3 is TGTGCCACCAGTCCCCGACAGGAAAGTTACGAGCAGTACTTC. This sequence encodes CATSPRQESYEQYF.

This chain links TRBV28 with TRBJ2-5, with D unclear. This CDR3 comprises 13 residues. V lost 5 bases to trimming and J lost 4 bases, with 11 bases between them. Germline V gene lookup returns CDR1 MDHEN and CDR2 SYDVKM. CDR3 sequence (DNA): TGTGCCAGCAGTGGCTCGGGCGGAGAGACCCAGTACTTC. As protein: CASSGSGGETQYF.

The chain has TRBV11-3 and TRBJ1-1, with TRBD1 as a possible D gene (5 bases). Germline lookup yields CDR1 SGHNT and CDR2 YENEEA. The CDR3 is 12 amino acids. Trimming left V 6 bases short and J 1 base short, with 6 bases between. The CDR3 loop is CASRGRNTEAFF. The CDR3 nucleotides read TGTGCCAGCAGGGGACGGAACACTGAAGCTTTCTTT.

This clone was observed once. The chain couples TRBV7-8 to TRBJ2-3, with D possibly being TRBD2 (5 bases). CDR3 length: 14 residues. Germline CDR1 and CDR2: SGHVS and FQNEAQ. V was clipped by 5 bases and J by 4 bases, with 13 bases between them. The CDR3 DNA sequence: TGTGCCAGCAGCCCCCTGCTGGGAGCAGATACGCAGTATTTT. Its protein is CASSPLLGADTQYF.